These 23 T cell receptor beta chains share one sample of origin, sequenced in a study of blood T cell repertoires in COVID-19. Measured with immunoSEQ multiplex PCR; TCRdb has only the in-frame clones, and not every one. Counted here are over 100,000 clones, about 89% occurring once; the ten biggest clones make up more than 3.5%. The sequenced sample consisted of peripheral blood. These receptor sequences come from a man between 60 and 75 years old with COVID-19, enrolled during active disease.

The CDR3 sequence: CASSQFRDSYTGELFF. For the CDR3, the DNA is TGCGCCAGCAGCCAATTCCGGGACAGCTACACCGGGGAGCTGTTTTTT. This chain uses TRBV4-3 with TRBJ2-2, with TRBD1 identical over 7 bases. J was trimmed by 3 bases and V by 2 bases; bases with no gene match: 6. This CDR3 comprises 16 residues. CDR1 and CDR2 from the germline V gene are LGHNA and YSLEER.

The CDR3 here is CASSKPGQGAGSYNSPLHF. CDR3 nucleotide sequence: TGTGCCAGTAGTAAACCGGGACAGGGGGCCGGCTCCTATAATTCACCCCTCCACTTT. V usage is TRBV19 and J usage is TRBJ1-6, with TRBD1 matching over 12 bases. The trim removed 4 bases at V and 0 bases at J, leaving 7 bases unmatched. This CDR3 has 19 residues. Germline V gene data show CDR1 as LNHDA and CDR2 as SQIVND (reference sequence).

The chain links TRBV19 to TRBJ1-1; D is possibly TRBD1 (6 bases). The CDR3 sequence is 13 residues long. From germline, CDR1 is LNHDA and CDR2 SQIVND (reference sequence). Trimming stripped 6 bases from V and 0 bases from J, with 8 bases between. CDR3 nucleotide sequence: TGTGCCAGTAGGGACAGCGTGAACACTGAAGCTTTCTTT. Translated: CASRDSVNTEAFF. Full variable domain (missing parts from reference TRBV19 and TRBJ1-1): DGGITQSPKYLFRKEGQNVTLSCEQNLNHDAMYWYRQDPGQGLRLIYYSQIVNDFQKGDIAEGYSVSREKKESFPLTVTSAQKNPTAFYLCASRDSVNTEAFFGQGTRLTVV.

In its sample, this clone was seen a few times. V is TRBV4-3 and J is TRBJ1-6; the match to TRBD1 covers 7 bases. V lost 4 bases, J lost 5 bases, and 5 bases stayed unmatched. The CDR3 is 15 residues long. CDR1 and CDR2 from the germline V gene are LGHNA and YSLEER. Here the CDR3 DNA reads TGCGCCAGCAGCCTTCGGGACAGCAATAATTCACCCCTCCACTTT. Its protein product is CASSLRDSNNSPLHF.

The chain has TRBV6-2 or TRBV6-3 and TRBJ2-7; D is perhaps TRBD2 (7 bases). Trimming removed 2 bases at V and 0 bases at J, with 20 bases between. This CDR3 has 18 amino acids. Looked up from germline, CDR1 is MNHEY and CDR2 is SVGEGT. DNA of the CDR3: TGTGCCAGCAGTTACGGGGGCAAAGCGGGGAAACCCTCCTACGAGCAGTACTTC. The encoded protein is CASSYGGKAGKPSYEQYF.

The CDR3 DNA reads as TGTGCCAGCAGCTTAGTTGGAGGCCACCAAGAGACCCAGTACTTC. It codes for CASSLVGGHQETQYF. The chain recombines TRBV7-2 with TRBJ2-5, with a tentative D call TRBD2 (5 bases). V was pared by 1 base and J by 0 bases, with 9 bases between. This CDR3 region has 15 residues. Germline V lookup: CDR1 SGHTA, CDR2 FQGNSA.

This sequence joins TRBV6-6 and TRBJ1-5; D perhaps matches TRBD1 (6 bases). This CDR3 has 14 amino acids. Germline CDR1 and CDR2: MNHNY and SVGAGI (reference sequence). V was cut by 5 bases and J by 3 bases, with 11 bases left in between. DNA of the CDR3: TGTGCCAGCAGTGATACAGGGTACAATCAGCCCCAGCATTTT. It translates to CASSDTGYNQPQHF.

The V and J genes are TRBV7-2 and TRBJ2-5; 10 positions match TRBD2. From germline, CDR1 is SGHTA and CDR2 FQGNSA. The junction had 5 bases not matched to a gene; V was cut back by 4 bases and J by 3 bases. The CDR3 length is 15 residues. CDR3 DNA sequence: TGTGCCAGCAGCTCACAGCGGGGGGGAAAAGAGACCCAGTACTTC. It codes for CASSSQRGGKETQYF.

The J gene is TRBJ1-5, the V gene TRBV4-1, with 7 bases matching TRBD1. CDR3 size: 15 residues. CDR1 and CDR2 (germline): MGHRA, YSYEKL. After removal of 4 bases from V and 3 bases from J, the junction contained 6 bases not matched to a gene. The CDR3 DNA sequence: TGCGCCAGCAGCCGACCGGGACAGTCCAATCAGCCCCAGCATTTT. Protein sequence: CASSRPGQSNQPQHF.

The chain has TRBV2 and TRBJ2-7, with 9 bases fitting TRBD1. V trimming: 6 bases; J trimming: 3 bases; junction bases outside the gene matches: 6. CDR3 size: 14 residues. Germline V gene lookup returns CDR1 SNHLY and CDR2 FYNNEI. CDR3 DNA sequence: TGTGCCAGCAGCCTCACAGGGGGCGGCTACGAGCAGTACTTC. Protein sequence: CASSLTGGGYEQYF.

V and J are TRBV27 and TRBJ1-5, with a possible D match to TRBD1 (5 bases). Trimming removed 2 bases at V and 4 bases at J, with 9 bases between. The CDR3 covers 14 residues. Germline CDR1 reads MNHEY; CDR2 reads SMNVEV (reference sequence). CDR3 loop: CASSLRPGNQPQHF. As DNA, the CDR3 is TGTGCCAGCAGTTTACGGCCAGGGAATCAGCCCCAGCATTTT.

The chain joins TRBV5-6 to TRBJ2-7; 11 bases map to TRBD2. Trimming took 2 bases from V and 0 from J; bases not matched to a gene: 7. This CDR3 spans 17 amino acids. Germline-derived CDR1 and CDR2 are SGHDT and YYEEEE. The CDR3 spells CASSFLLAGARSYEQYF. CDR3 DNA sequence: TGTGCCAGCAGCTTTTTACTAGCGGGGGCCCGCTCCTACGAGCAGTACTTC.

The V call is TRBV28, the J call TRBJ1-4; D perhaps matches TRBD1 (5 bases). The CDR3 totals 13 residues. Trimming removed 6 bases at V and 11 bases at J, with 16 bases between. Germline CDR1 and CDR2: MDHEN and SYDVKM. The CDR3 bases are TGTGCCAGCAGCTACCCCAGGGAATTGAAACTGTTTTTT. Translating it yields CASSYPRELKLFF.

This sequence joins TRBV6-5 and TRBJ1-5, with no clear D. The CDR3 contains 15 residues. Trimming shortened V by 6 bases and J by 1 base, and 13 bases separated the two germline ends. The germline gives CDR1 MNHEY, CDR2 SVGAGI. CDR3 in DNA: TGTGCCAGCAGAGTCTCCTTCGGGAGCAATCAGCCCCAGCATTTT. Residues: CASRVSFGSNQPQHF.

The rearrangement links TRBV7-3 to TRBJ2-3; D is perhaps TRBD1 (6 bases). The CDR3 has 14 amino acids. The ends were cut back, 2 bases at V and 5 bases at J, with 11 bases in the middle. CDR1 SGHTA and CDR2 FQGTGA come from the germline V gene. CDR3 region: CASSLSTGQDTQYF. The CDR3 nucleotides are TGTGCCAGCAGCTTATCTACAGGGCAAGATACGCAGTATTTT.

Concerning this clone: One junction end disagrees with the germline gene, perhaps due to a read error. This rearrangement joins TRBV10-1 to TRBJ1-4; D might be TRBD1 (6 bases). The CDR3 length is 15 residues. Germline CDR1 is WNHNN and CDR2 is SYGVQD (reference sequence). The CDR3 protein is CPSGQCRAANEKLFF. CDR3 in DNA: TGCCCCAGCGGACAGTGCCGCGCAGCTAATGAAAAACTGTTTTTT.

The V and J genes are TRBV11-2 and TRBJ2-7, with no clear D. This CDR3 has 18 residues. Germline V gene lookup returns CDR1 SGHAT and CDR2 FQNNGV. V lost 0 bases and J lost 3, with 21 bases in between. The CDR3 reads CASSLDGINRLTVYEQYF. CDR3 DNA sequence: TGTGCCAGCAGCTTAGATGGAATCAACAGATTAACTGTCTACGAGCAGTACTTC.

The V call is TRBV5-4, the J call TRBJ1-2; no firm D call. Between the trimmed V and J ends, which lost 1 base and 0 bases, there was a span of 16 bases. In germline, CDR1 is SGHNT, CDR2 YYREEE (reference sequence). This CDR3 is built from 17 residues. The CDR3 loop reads CASSLLAGGGANYGYTF. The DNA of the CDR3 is TGTGCCAGCAGCTTGTTGGCGGGCGGTGGAGCTAACTATGGCTACACCTTC.

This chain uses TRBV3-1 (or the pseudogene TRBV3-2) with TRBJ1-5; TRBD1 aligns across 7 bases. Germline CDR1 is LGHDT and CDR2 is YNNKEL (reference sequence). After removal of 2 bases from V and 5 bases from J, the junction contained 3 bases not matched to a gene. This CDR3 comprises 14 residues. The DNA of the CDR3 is TGTGCCAGCAGCCAACAGGGGGGTGATCAGCCCCAGCATTTT. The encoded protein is CASSQQGGDQPQHF.

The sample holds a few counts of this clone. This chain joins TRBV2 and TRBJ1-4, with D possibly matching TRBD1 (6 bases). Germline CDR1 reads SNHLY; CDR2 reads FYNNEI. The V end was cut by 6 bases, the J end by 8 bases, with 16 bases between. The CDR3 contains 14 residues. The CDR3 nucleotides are TGTGCCAGCAGAGTGGGGGCAGGTGGAGAAAAACTGTTTTTT. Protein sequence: CASRVGAGGEKLFF.

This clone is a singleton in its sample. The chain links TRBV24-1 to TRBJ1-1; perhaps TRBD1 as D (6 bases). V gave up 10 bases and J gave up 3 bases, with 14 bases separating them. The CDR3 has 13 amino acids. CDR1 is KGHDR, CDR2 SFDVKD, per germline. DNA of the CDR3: TGTGCCACGGCAAGGGGGTCGGACACTGAAGCTTTCTTT. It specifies CATARGSDTEAFF.

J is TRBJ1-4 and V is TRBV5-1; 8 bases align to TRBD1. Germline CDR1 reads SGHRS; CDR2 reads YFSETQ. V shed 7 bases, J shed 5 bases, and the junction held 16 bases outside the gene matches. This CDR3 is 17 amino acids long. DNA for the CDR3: TGCGCCAGCCATAGGACAGGGATAACTAATGGCAATGAAAAACTGTTTTTT. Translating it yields CASHRTGITNGNEKLFF.

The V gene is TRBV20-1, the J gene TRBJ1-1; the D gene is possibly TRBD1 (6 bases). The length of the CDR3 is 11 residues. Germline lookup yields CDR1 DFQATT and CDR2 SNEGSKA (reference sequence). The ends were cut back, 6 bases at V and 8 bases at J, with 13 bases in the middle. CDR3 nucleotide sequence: TGCAGTGCCTCACCGACAGGAGAAGCTTTCTTT. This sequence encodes CSASPTGEAFF.